The T cell receptor beta chain described here comes from a study of shared clonotypes between healthy human individuals. The CDR3 sequence is 16 residues long. Looked up from germline, CDR1 is SGHNT and CDR2 is YYREEE (reference sequence). J gave up 6 bases and V 2 bases, and 11 bases lay outside the gene matches. Measured with immunoSEQ multiplex PCR; TCRdb has only the in-frame clones, and not every one. This table has approximately 720,000 clones, roughly 70% appearing once. The rearrangement links TRBV5-4 to TRBJ2-7; TRBD2 matches at 10 bases. The TCR was taken from a woman in her thirties in good health. Sequencing was performed on memory CD4+ T cells sorted from blood. The subset denotes: CD45RA-negative fraction. Written as DNA, the CDR3 is TGTGCCAGCAGCTTCGTACTTGGGCTAGCGGGAGCCGAGCAGTACTTC. It yields the protein CASSFVLGLAGAEQYF.